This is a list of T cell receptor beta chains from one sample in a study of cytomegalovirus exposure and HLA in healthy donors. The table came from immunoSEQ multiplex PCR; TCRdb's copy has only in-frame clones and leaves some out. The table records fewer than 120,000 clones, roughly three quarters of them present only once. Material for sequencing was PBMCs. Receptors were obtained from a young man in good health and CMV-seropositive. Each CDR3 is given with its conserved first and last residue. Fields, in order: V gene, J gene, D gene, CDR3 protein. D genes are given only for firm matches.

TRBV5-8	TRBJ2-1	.	CASSLGQPENEQFF
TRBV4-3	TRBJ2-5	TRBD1	CASSQDTGGQTQYF
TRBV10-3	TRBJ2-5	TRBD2	CAISESLAGGQETQYF
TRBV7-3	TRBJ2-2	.	CASSLSRNTGELFF
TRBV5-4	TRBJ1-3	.	CASSSSTGNTIYF
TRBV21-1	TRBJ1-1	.	CASSKGGQSGLGCFRRMNTEAFF
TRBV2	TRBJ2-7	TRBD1	CASFSRRSGQGVSYEQYF
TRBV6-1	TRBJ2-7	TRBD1	CASSVQGEPGEQYF
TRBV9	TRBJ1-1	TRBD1	CASSVYPLRDRELGEAFF
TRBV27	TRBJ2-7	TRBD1	CASSLIQFGTGSGEQYF
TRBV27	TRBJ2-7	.	CASSLGASYEQYF
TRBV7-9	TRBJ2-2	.	CASSLSGFSGELFF
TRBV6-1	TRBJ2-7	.	CASTDIGGFYYEQYF
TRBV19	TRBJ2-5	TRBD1	CASRNPTGGKTQYF
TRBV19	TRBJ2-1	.	CASTGEQEQFF
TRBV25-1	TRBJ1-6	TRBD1	CASSSRTGRAPLHF
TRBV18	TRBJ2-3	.	CASSPLEADTQYF
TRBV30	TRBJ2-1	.	CAWAHNSYNEQFF
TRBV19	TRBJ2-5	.	CASSIVGGVETQYF
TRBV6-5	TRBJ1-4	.	CASSYSTGYNEKLFF
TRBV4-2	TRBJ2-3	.	CASSQETSTDTQYF